These T cell receptor beta chains were read from a single sample in a study of beta chain features in type 1 diabetes. Sequencing was performed with immunoSEQ multiplex PCR; in TCRdb, only in-frame clones are kept and a portion is missing. The sample lists 160,000 or so clones, less than 9.5% occurring once. The sample comprised central memory CD4+ T cells from blood. These receptors all stem from a woman younger than 30 in good health. Each CDR3 is given with its conserved first and last residue.

TRBV5-1 CASSLDALGTDTQYF
TRBV25-1 CASSDVAGDSNQPQHF
TRBV11-3 CASSLPGTETQYF
TRBV7-9 CASSWGGGQGSYNEQFF
TRBV18 CASSPRQDEAFF
TRBV11-2 CASSFFSGLAGGTDTQYF
TRBV7-2 CASSWLLSEKLFF
TRBV28 CASSGGSNTGELFF
TRBV7-2 CASSLGQQNYGYTF
TRBV7-8 CASSLGQGANSPLHF
TRBV5-1 CASGSQLNEKLFF
TRBV18 CASSPADRVDGYTF
TRBV11-2 CASSLVGQGAGGTEAFF
TRBV9 CASSPRSSGSNVLTF
TRBV14 CASSQARAGISTDTQYF
TRBV7-9 CASSLGQGGYTF
TRBV25-1 CASSEGGTGISYEQYF
TRBV4-2 CASSRPGLAGGEQFF
TRBV6-6 CASRATGAQPQHF
TRBV4-3 CASSPRAEGGTEAFF
TRBV28 CASSLTGTSGSKKQFF
TRBV18 CASSPKRGGSPLHF
TRBV4-2 CASSQHRDIGNTIYF
TRBV13 CASSSDRGNTEAFF
TRBV11-2 CASSEQAGELFF
TRBV29-1 CSVVSGRATEQFF
TRBV5-6 CASSGRTSGNPQYF
TRBV30 CAGTSGETQYF
TRBV2 CASSRTGDEQYF
TRBV19 CASTPGNYGNQPQHF
TRBV7-9 CASSFGLEGDTQYF
TRBV7-9 CASSQGSYEQYF
TRBV6-1 CASSGDRSGWGQPQHF
TRBV7-6 CASSFSAPHSGNTIYF
TRBV5-1 CASSVQPPGHSSGANVLTF
TRBV29-1 CSVGSPSGTSYEQYF
TRBV6-1 CASLGADSYNEQFF
TRBV29-1 CSVATSWYEQYF
TRBV18 CASSPISSYNEQFF
TRBV11-2 CASSSIKREGADTQYF
TRBV30 CAWSVGGRLGEKLFF
TRBV19 CASSGRETQYF
TRBV7-7 CASSLSDSGDGYTF
TRBV4-3 CASSYGQGAYEQYF
TRBV4-2 CASSQDPSGETQYF
TRBV7-9 CASSSPGGRNIDEQYF
TRBV18 CASSLGTGPRGYTF
TRBV7-6 CASSSAYEAFF
TRBV9 CASSSSGTVNTGELFF
TRBV30 CAWTIQGTYEQYF
TRBV7-9 CASSRDRGGETYHEQYF